The 22 T cell receptor beta chains in this list originate from one sample, sequenced in a study of OX40 agonist ivuxolimab in advanced cancers. TCRdb keeps only in-frame clones here, not all; method: immunoSEQ multiplex PCR. The sample lists tens of thousands of clones, 81% seen once, with approximately 21% in the top ten. The input for sequencing was CD4+ or CD8+ T cells sorted from blood, taken in a trial of the OX40 agonist ivuxolimab. The origin of the receptors is an adult with an advanced solid tumor such as melanoma, head and neck, liver or kidney cancer.

The rearrangement joins TRBV28 to TRBJ1-4; D is ambiguous. CDR3 length: 13 residues. V lost 10 bases and J lost 0, with 9 bases in between. In germline, CDR1 is MDHEN, CDR2 SYDVKM. This CDR3 is CAIQIATNEKLFF. DNA of the CDR3: TGTGCCATCCAAATAGCAACTAATGAAAAACTGTTTTTT.

V is TRBV9 and J is TRBJ1-5; possible D gene TRBD1, 5 bases. V lost 6 bases to trimming and J lost 2 bases, with 12 bases between them. CDR1 is SGDLS and CDR2 is YYNGEE in the germline V gene. The CDR3 loop spans 14 amino acids. CDR3 nucleotides: TGTGCCAGCACAAAAGGGGCTGGCAATCAGCCCCAGCATTTT. Its protein product is CASTKGAGNQPQHF.

The chain is built from TRBV28 and TRBJ1-1; D unclear. This CDR3 region has 16 residues. Between the trimmed V and J ends, which lost 5 bases and 0 bases, there was a span of 16 bases. Germline V CDR1 and CDR2: MDHEN, SYDVKM. The CDR3 loop reads CASSRPRMSMNTEAFF. The CDR3 DNA reads as TGTGCCAGCAGTCGACCGAGGATGAGCATGAACACTGAAGCTTTCTTT.

This clone occurred a few times. The chain couples TRBV29-1 to TRBJ1-1; 10 bases map to TRBD1. With V trimmed by 7 bases and J by 3 bases, 2 bases remained unmatched. CDR1 is SQVTM and CDR2 is ANQGSEA in the germline V gene. The CDR3 has 12 amino acids. The CDR3 loop is CSAGTGDTEAFF. CDR3 in DNA: TGCAGCGCAGGGACAGGGGACACTGAAGCTTTCTTT.

This rearrangement joins TRBV7-9 to TRBJ2-7; D is possibly TRBD2 (5 bases). Germline CDR1 reads SEHNR; CDR2 reads FQNEAQ (reference sequence). V dropped 0 bases and J dropped 5 bases, with 14 bases sitting between them. This CDR3 is built from 15 residues. CDR3 DNA sequence: TGTGCCAGCAGCTTAGCCGGTGGGAGCGGTGACGAGCAGTACTTC. Its translation: CASSLAGGSGDEQYF. Full variable domain (missing parts from reference TRBV7-9 and TRBJ2-7): DTGVSQNPRHKITKRGQNVTFRCDPISEHNRLYWYRQTLGQGPEFLTYFQNEAQLEKSRLLSDRFSAERPKGSFSTLEIQRTEQGDSAMYLCASSLAGGSGDEQYFGPGTRLTVT.

The J gene is TRBJ1-4, the V gene TRBV4-1; D is possibly TRBD1 (6 bases). V was clipped by 1 base and J by 4 bases, with 10 bases between them. This CDR3 is built from 15 residues. Germline lookup yields CDR1 MGHRA and CDR2 YSYEKL. The CDR3 is CASSQGGQSNEKLFF. The CDR3, as DNA: TGCGCCAGCAGCCAAGGGGGGCAGAGTAATGAAAAACTGTTTTTT.

The chain has TRBV11-2 and TRBJ2-5; perhaps D is TRBD1 or TRBD2 (5 bases each). CDR1 SGHAT and CDR2 FQNNGV come from the germline V gene. The CDR3 is 15 residues long. The V and J ends lost 1 base and 3 bases respectively, with 12 bases between them. The CDR3 spells CASSLGGTSEETQYF. CDR3 nucleotide sequence: TGTGCCAGCAGCTTAGGGGGCACTAGTGAAGAGACCCAGTACTTC.

This rearrangement joins TRBV30 to TRBJ2-3, with TRBD1 identical over 9 bases. The CDR3 covers 15 residues. CDR1 and CDR2 (germline): GTSNPN, SVGIG (reference sequence). After removal of 4 bases from V and 2 bases from J, the junction contained 7 bases not matched to a gene. This chain's CDR3 is CAWTRTGANTDTQYF. The DNA of the CDR3 is TGTGCCTGGACCCGGACAGGGGCGAACACAGATACGCAGTATTTT.

The V and J genes are TRBV28 and TRBJ2-6; D possibly matches TRBD1 or TRBD2 (5 bases each). The CDR3 length is 18 residues. With 6 bases removed from V and 0 bases from J, the gap between germline ends came to 18 bases. Germline V CDR1 and CDR2: MDHEN, SYDVKM. CDR3 sequence reads: CASRTDLRGISGANVLTF. The DNA of the CDR3 is TGTGCCAGCAGAACCGATTTGAGGGGAATCTCTGGGGCCAACGTCCTGACTTTC.

CDR3 in amino acids: CVGRPFGDTQYF. CDR3 bases: TGTGTGGGACGGCCCTTCGGGGATACGCAGTATTTT. This rearrangement joins TRBV27 to TRBJ2-3; the D gene could be TRBD1 or TRBD2 (5 bases each). The CDR3 sequence is 12 residues long. Per germline, CDR1 MNHEY and CDR2 SMNVEV (reference sequence).

The CDR3 reads CASSQAGPPNYGYTF. CDR3 nucleotide sequence: TGCGCCAGCAGCCAAGCGGGGCCCCCTAACTATGGCTACACCTTC. V is TRBV4-1 and J is TRBJ1-2, with a possible D match to TRBD1 (5 bases). V was shortened by 1 base and J by 0 bases, with 9 bases between the two germline ends. Germline values: CDR1 MGHRA, CDR2 YSYEKL. This CDR3 comprises 15 residues.

In this sample, this clone turned up once. This rearrangement joins TRBV6-1 to TRBJ1-4; 7 bases agree with TRBD1. This CDR3 has 15 amino acids. V was pared by 3 bases and J by 8 bases, with 9 bases of the junction left unmatched. The germline gives CDR1 MNHNS, CDR2 SASEGT. The DNA of the CDR3 is TGTGCCAGCAGTGAGCAGGGGGGAAGGGGAGAAAAACTGTTTTTT. Residues: CASSEQGGRGEKLFF.

The V gene is TRBV10-3, the J gene TRBJ1-1, with D hard to call. CDR1 and CDR2 from the germline V gene are ENHRY and SYGVKD. The CDR3 has 14 residues. With 6 bases removed from V and 0 bases from J, the gap between germline ends came to 11 bases. As DNA, the CDR3 is TGTGCCATCAGGACCCAGGCGATGAACACTGAAGCTTTCTTT. This encodes CAIRTQAMNTEAFF.

The V gene is TRBV19, the J gene TRBJ2-4; TRBD2 aligns across 11 bases. Unmatched junction bases numbered 13, after V lost 6 bases and J lost 9 bases. The V gene's germline CDR1 is LNHDA and CDR2 SQIVND (reference sequence). There are 16 residues in the CDR3. The CDR3 protein is CASSSSGGPFSSIQYF. In nucleotides, the CDR3 is TGTGCCAGTAGCTCTAGCGGGGGGCCTTTCTCCAGCATTCAGTACTTC.

This clone was observed a few times. J is TRBJ1-5 and V is TRBV2; weak D call: TRBD1 (6 bases). The germline gives CDR1 SNHLY, CDR2 FYNNEI. CDR3 length: 15 amino acids. V shed 5 bases and J shed 3 bases, with 14 bases lying between them. CDR3 bases: TGTGCCAGCAGTAGGGAGGGGGACATCAATCAGCCCCAGCATTTT. Residues: CASSREGDINQPQHF.

The chain has TRBV4-2 and TRBJ2-1; D possibly corresponds to TRBD2 (5 bases). The CDR3 is made up of 13 amino acids. Between the trimmed V and J ends, which lost 0 bases and 9 bases, there was a span of 9 bases. The germline CDR1 and CDR2 sequences are LGHNA and YNFKEQ. The DNA of the CDR3 is TGTGCCAGCAGCCAAGAACTAGGGCCTGAGCAGTTCTTC. This sequence encodes CASSQELGPEQFF.

V and J are TRBV7-9 and TRBJ1-1, with 7 bases that match TRBD1. The CDR3 sequence is 15 residues long. Germline lookup yields CDR1 SEHNR and CDR2 FQNEAQ (reference sequence). The V and J ends lost 5 bases and 6 bases, in that order; junction bases with no gene match: 12. In nucleotides, the CDR3 is TGTGCCAGCAGCCCGCAGGGGGGGTCATGGTCTGAAGCTTTCTTT. Translated: CASSPQGGSWSEAFF.

The rearrangement links TRBV19 to TRBJ1-5; tentatively, D is TRBD1 (5 bases). The germline V gene encodes CDR1 LNHDA and CDR2 SQIVND (reference sequence). V was clipped by 4 bases and J by 1 base, with 17 bases between them. The CDR3 is 17 amino acids. CDR3: CASSSLQGVSSNQPQHF. The CDR3 nucleotides read TGTGCCAGTAGTAGCCTGCAGGGAGTAAGCAGCAATCAGCCCCAGCATTTT.

The CDR3 sequence: CAAAHPDEQYF. The CDR3 coding sequence is TGCGCAGCAGCTCACCCGGACGAGCAGTACTTC. This chain uses TRBV20-1 with TRBJ2-7, with no clear D. The V gene's germline CDR1 is DFQATT and CDR2 SNEGSKA (reference sequence). This CDR3 comprises 11 residues.

The V gene is TRBV14, the J gene TRBJ2-1; D may be TRBD1 (5 bases). Between the trimmed V and J ends, which lost 0 bases and 9 bases, there was a span of 9 bases. The CDR3 totals 13 residues. Per germline, CDR1 SGHDN and CDR2 FVKESK. The chain's CDR3 is CASSQDWQGEQFF. CDR3 in DNA: TGTGCCAGCAGCCAAGACTGGCAGGGTGAGCAGTTCTTC.

This chain links TRBV18 with TRBJ1-4; D is unresolved. CDR3 length equals 14 residues. Trimming cost V 3 bases and J 5 bases, with 10 bases left between them. The V gene's germline CDR1 is KGHSH and CDR2 LQKENI. CDR3 nucleotides: TGTGCCAGCTCACCCGGGAGCCTGAATGAAAAACTGTTTTTT. Its translation is CASSPGSLNEKLFF.

V is TRBV6-5 and J is TRBJ2-7, with D perhaps given as TRBD1 or TRBD2 (5 bases each). From germline, CDR1 is MNHEY and CDR2 SVGAGI. V shed 3 bases and J shed 0 bases, with 6 bases lying between them. CDR3 length: 13 amino acids. The DNA for the CDR3 is TGTGCCAGCAGTTATGGGACCTCCTACGAGCAGTACTTC. Protein sequence: CASSYGTSYEQYF.